This T cell receptor beta chain was sequenced in a study of cytomegalovirus exposure and HLA in healthy donors (dated by TCRdb to between 2016 and 2019). As for the study more broadly: In an earlier analysis of under 600 of the donors, about 270 Gb of sequence data and just under 120 million unique TCR beta sequences from 150 million to 200 million T cells were reported. Rather than drawing on any new phenotypic data, the later analysis identified candidate immune exposures from TCR beta sequences and the way those sequences occurred across donors. Class I and class II HLA loci were covered by the typing at four-digit resolution. Roughly 5 DR-DQ haplotypes were treated as single units for association and clustering because of strong linkage in the cohort. The number of donors typed differed by locus, with about 629-640 for A, B, C, DRB1 and DQB1, 522 for DQA1, 600 to 610 for DPA1, and about 450 for DPB1. In a later genetic analysis, genome-wide SNP genotypes for about three fifths of the roughly 670 donors were used, and that subset was treated as a discovery cohort. Among 398 genotyped donors of the cohort, an average of approximately 230,000 unique TCR beta nucleotide sequences were sequenced per donor, roughly 18% of them non-productive. To predict cytomegalovirus infection status, the study brought together high-throughput TCR immunosequencing, statistical association of individual TCRs with disease status, and machine learning. The study aimed to test whether cataloging public T cell receptors could reveal signatures of past pathogen exposure. The T cell repertoires of 670 or so subjects were profiled by immunosequencing and related to cytomegalovirus serostatus. About 280 gigabases of sequencing data and 70 million to 100 million unique TCR sequences were included in an early release covering 500 to 750 HLA-typed donors. In an earlier analysis of 500 to 650 of the donors, high-throughput TCR beta sequencing was used to judge whether each TCR beta V gene segment behaved as functional or pseudogenic. Besides the first cohort of more than 650 subjects, a separate validation cohort made up of over 100 different subjects was used. Every discovery cohort repertoire had been produced on one sequencing platform. A later analysis re-examined previously published TCR beta repertoires from more than 600 donors and added high-resolution HLA genotyping to investigate patterns of TCR occurrence. The genetic ancestry cluster associated with self-reported Caucasian donors included roughly 84% of the approximately 410 genotyped donors. Donor age, sex, ethnicity and CMV serostatus were collected together with the repertoire data. Findings and caveats that apply to the study as a whole: The only immune exposure information available for the cohort was CMV serostatus. In this cohort, only TCR beta chains were sequenced, and detectable features were limited by the absence of alpha or paired-chain data. The study gave a list of around 170 TCR beta chains associated with cytomegalovirus. According to the authors, the approach could potentially be generalized to other disease states and immunological phenotypes. V-gene and J-gene trimming of TCR beta chains was associated with a missense DCLRE1C variant in a later genetic analysis, and the association was replicated in an independent cohort. Because counts were too low, roughly 17 rarely observed V segments, including chromosome 9 orphons, were left out of the earlier analysis of 500 to 750 of the donors. Compared with the roughly 700-donor mean, donors in an Asian-associated ancestry cluster had fewer N-insertions in productive TCRs, according to a later genetic analysis. Because HLA typing was unavailable for some donors at each locus, only the typed subset was used in association tests. In a later analysis, HLA-associated TCR beta chains showed more clonal expansion and lower generation probabilities than non-associated chains that were equally common. A later analysis found that most CMV-associated TCR beta chains appeared HLA-restricted, with HLA associations seemingly driven largely by CMV exposure. Most TCR sequences were observed very rarely across donors, whereas some public TCRs were present in many individuals. In an earlier analysis of 587 of the donors, most TCR beta V segments were observed in productive rearrangements about 87% or about 30% of the time, broadly matching IMGT annotations. Presence/absence analyses assumed roughly uniform sequencing depth across donors, an assumption that may not hold. According to a later analysis, TCR association rates differed among HLA loci, with DRB1 alleles showing the most associated TCRs and HLA-C alleles showing the fewest. In both the original and validation cohorts, the classifier was reported to diagnose cytomegalovirus status with high specificity and sensitivity. In a later analysis, around 15,000 TCR beta sequences were associated with specific HLA alleles at a false discovery rate of 0.05. Three of the identified cytomegalovirus-associated TCR beta chains were confirmed in vitro to be specific for cytomegalovirus antigens. A cluster of highly shared sequence variants was judged likely to represent a technical artifact of the sequencing pipeline. Linkage disequilibrium might explain the correlated functional status among segregating V segments, but an unknown experimental factor could not be ruled out. A later analysis reported that several top co-occurrence clusters appeared linked to parvovirus B19, influenza, CMV and Epstein-Barr virus. A further reported finding was that TCR beta sequences accurately predicted the HLA-A and HLA-B alleles for most subjects in the first cohort. Assigning TCR associations to individual alleles was difficult when HLA alleles, especially DR and DQ, strongly co-occurred.

The library was prepared using the immunoSEQ multiplex PCR assay. For the multiplex PCR, a mixture combining 60 forward primers for TCR Vbeta segments and 13 reverse primers for TCR Jbeta segments was used. Amplification of the CDR3 region of rearranged TCR beta genes was performed with a multiplex PCR assay on genomic DNA. Amplified TCR beta libraries were sequenced as 87-base-pair reads on the Illumina HiSeq System. The source study handled its data this way. In a later analysis, tens of millions of unique TCR beta chains were counted across the 666 repertoires, and roughly 11 million of these chains were shared by at least two donors. To remove PCR and sequencing errors, raw reads were error-corrected and collapsed into unique sequences using a nearest-neighbor algorithm that merged closely related sequences. CDR3 sequences were aligned to IMGT reference sequences to assign V, D and J gene segments. Each retained sequence needed at least a six-nucleotide match to both a V gene segment and a J gene segment. Rearrangements were classified as productive when the CDR3 lacked stop codons and remained in frame with V and J, and all other rearrangements were classified as non-productive. Following IMGT convention, CDR3 was defined as the stretch from the second conserved V-encoded cysteine up to the conserved J-encoded phenylalanine. In an earlier analysis of more than 550 of the donors, sequences lacking an unambiguous match to a single V gene segment were excluded. An earlier analysis of fewer than 750 of the donors classified V segments as functional when productive rearrangements were above 56.7% and as segregating when the standard deviation between donors was above 5%. A statistical classification framework was built for diagnosing cytomegalovirus status from the catalog of TCR beta chain sequences. In a later analysis, TCR nucleotide sequences were compared against IMGT/GENE-DB human TR gene sequences so that V and J genes could be assigned. A later analysis assigned CDR3 sequences and most-parsimonious VDJ recombination scenarios with the TCRdist pipeline. In a later analysis, every TCR beta chain was defined by the combination of its CDR3 amino acid sequence and its V-gene family, and reads without a unique V-gene family were dropped. A later analysis removed 550 to 650 highly shared, low-generation-probability nucleotide sequences to deal with suspected cross-contamination and a sequencing artifact. In a later analysis, a clonal expansion index for each public chain was calculated from normalized within-repertoire ranks of inferred template counts. In a later analysis, generation probabilities were computed using a VDJ recombination model fitted to out-of-frame rearrangements, and the results were checked against IGoR. Hypergeometric tests were used in a later analysis to score TCR-TCR, TCR-HLA and TCR-CMV co-occurrence, with a repertoire-size bias correction applied to the TCR pairs. To estimate false discovery rates, a later analysis permuted the HLA or CMV assignments 20 times. In a later analysis, co-occurring TCRs were grouped using DBSCAN, and TCRdist sequence similarity was added for clustering within HLA-allele-positive subsets. Repertoires with fewer than 30,000 or more than 120,000 public chains, plus five repertoires with anomalous nucleotide sharing, were excluded from co-occurrence clustering. Entries here come from immuneACCESS through TCRdb and include only in-frame sequences with V and J called. Some clones fail to appear in such tables; in the studies checked, an unresolved V gene covers under half of the shortfall, and the cause of the remainder is unknown. That table furnishes V, J and clone size, whereas the DNA furnished D and trimming. For this sample the table gives under 250,000 clones, of which 65% to 80% were detected only once. The ten largest clones capture about 1.5% of the sample.

The cohort consisted of 600 to 750 healthy bone marrow donors. At the time of sampling, all cohort members were nominally healthy, though unrecorded immune exposures were likely present. The donor tested CMV seronegative, placing the donor among the 300 to 400 seronegative members of the cohort. A peripheral blood sample was collected from each donor, and TCR beta sequencing was performed on peripheral blood mononuclear cells. Genomic DNA extraction from the blood cell samples was performed with the Qiagen DNeasy Blood Extraction Kit. Concerning this clone: Its antigen target is currently unknown. Base qualities were left out, and no much larger clone turns up one base away.

The sample taken for sequencing was PBMCs. This clonotype originated in a man in his fifties or sixties in good health and CMV-seronegative.

The CDR3 reads CASSVRQGSDIQYF. The DNA sequence is given as TGTGCCAGTAGTGTCAGACAGGGGTCGGACATTCAGTACTTC. Recombination linked TRBV19 to TRBJ2-4, and 8 junction bases match TRBD1. CDR1 LNHDA and CDR2 SQIVND were looked up in the germline V gene (reference sequence). Trimming removed 5 bases from V and 8 bases from J; the gene matches leave 8 bases unexplained. The cysteine opens and the phenylalanine closes a CDR3 of 14 amino acids. The read is trimmed to its CDR3 DNA, 42 bases read in frame from base 1.